One and the same sample provided the 14 T cell receptor beta chains below, sequenced in a study of blood T cell repertoires in COVID-19. The table came from immunoSEQ multiplex PCR; TCRdb's copy has only in-frame clones and leaves some out. The sample lists fewer than 350,000 clones, about 90% occurring once. Sequencing was carried out using peripheral blood. The receptors derive from a woman aged 25-40 years who had recovered from COVID-19.

The chain links TRBV11-2 to TRBJ1-4, with TRBD1 matching 9 bases. J gave up 6 bases and V 2 bases, and 4 bases lay outside the gene matches. The CDR3 covers 15 residues. Germline CDR1 reads SGHAT; CDR2 reads FQNNGV. The CDR3 protein is CASSLNRGLDEKLFF. The CDR3 DNA is TGTGCCAGCAGCTTAAACAGGGGGCTTGATGAAAAACTGTTTTTT.

With regard to this clone: One end of the junction varies from germline; a read error may be responsible. The chain combines TRBV4-1 with TRBJ1-4, with D possibly TRBD1 on 6 matching bases. The CDR3 is made up of 14 amino acids. CDR1 MGHRA and CDR2 YSYEKL come from the germline V gene. The DNA of the CDR3 is TGCGCCAGCAGCCAAGACCCGACAGGACTCCTAACGATTTTT. It is translated as CASSQDPTGLLTIF.

As to this clone: The same CDR3 is also encoded by other DNA sequences in this sample. This sequence joins TRBV12-3 or TRBV12-4 and TRBJ1-1, with D possibly TRBD1 on 5 matching bases. The CDR3 contains 13 residues. Trimming cost V 6 bases and J 4 bases, with 12 bases left between them. The CDR3 sequence is CASSPRQSTEAFF. The CDR3 DNA is TGTGCCAGCAGCCCGCGACAGTCCACTGAAGCTTTCTTT.

The rearrangement links TRBV2 to TRBJ2-3, with 7 bases lining up with TRBD2. The length of the CDR3 is 15 residues. With 6 bases clipped from V and 2 bases from J, the junction kept 8 bases outside the gene matches. CDR1 and CDR2 from the germline V gene are SNHLY and FYNNEI. CDR3 residues: CASSAAGRITDTQYF. The CDR3 DNA reads as TGTGCCAGCAGCGCAGCGGGACGTATCACAGATACGCAGTATTTT.

This chain connects TRBV27 to TRBJ2-7; 9 positions match TRBD2. The CDR3 is 16 residues long. Germline V gene lookup returns CDR1 MNHEY and CDR2 SMNVEV (reference sequence). J was trimmed by 2 bases and V by 4 bases; bases with no gene match: 9. The CDR3 loop reads CASSWGAGGPTYEQYF. Written as DNA, the CDR3 is TGTGCCAGCAGTTGGGGCGCGGGAGGGCCGACCTACGAGCAGTACTTC.

V is TRBV5-1 and J is TRBJ2-1, with D possibly being TRBD1 (5 bases). The CDR3 spans 15 residues. The germline V and J ends were trimmed by 1 base and 5 bases, with 13 bases remaining between them. Per germline, CDR1 SGHRS and CDR2 YFSETQ. CDR3 amino acids: CASSLISTAHNEQFF. The CDR3 coding sequence is TGCGCCAGCAGCTTGATTTCGACAGCACACAATGAGCAGTTCTTC.

The chain links TRBV30 to TRBJ1-1; 9 bases map to TRBD1. With V trimmed by 3 bases and J by 0 bases, 2 bases remained unmatched. From germline, CDR1 is GTSNPN and CDR2 SVGIG (reference sequence). CDR3 size: 14 residues. CDR3 in DNA: TGTGCCTGGAGGGGACAGGGTATGAACACTGAAGCTTTCTTT. The encoded protein is CAWRGQGMNTEAFF.

This clone was picked up a small number of times. The V gene is TRBV6-4, the J gene TRBJ2-1, with 8 bases lining up with TRBD2. The junction had 2 bases not matched to a gene; V was cut back by 4 bases and J by 6 bases. Germline V gives CDR1 MRHNA, CDR2 SNTAGT. The CDR3 contains 13 residues. CDR3: CASSVGTSNEQFF. CDR3 nucleotides: TGTGCCAGCAGTGTTGGGACTAGCAATGAGCAGTTCTTC.

The count of this clone is one. The chain employs TRBV19 and TRBJ1-1, with D perhaps TRBD1 (5 bases). The CDR3 extends over 15 amino acids. The V and J ends lost 5 bases and 2 bases respectively, with 15 bases between them. Germline CDR1 LNHDA, CDR2 SQIVND (reference sequence). The CDR3 reads CASSASRTPNTEAFF. For the CDR3, the DNA is TGTGCCAGTAGTGCGTCCAGGACACCAAACACTGAAGCTTTCTTT.

The chain recombines TRBV9 with TRBJ1-1, with D possibly matching TRBD1 (5 bases). With 0 bases removed from V and 6 bases from J, the gap between germline ends came to 15 bases. This CDR3 is built from 15 residues. Germline V lookup: CDR1 SGDLS, CDR2 YYNGEE. The CDR3 nucleotides read TGTGCCAGCAGCGTAGCTTCCGTGACAGCCCCTGAAGCTTTCTTT. Its translation is CASSVASVTAPEAFF. The full variable domain, its missing parts supplied by reference TRBV9 and TRBJ1-1, is DSGVTQTPKHLITATGQRVTLRCSPRSGDLSVYWYQQSLDQGLQFLIQYYNGEERAKGNILERFSAQQFPDLHSELNLSSLELGDSALYFCASSVASVTAPEAFFGQGTRLTVV.

This chain uses TRBV6-1 with TRBJ1-5; possible D gene TRBD1, 6 bases. This CDR3 has 14 residues. V was pared by 2 bases and J by 7 bases, with 12 bases between. Germline V gives CDR1 MNHNS, CDR2 SASEGT. The CDR3 DNA reads as TGTGCCAGCAGTGAAACAGGGCCGGAACAGCCCCAGCATTTT. Translating gives CASSETGPEQPQHF.

This chain connects TRBV9 to TRBJ1-6, with unresolved D. In germline, CDR1 is SGDLS, CDR2 YYNGEE. Trimming took 0 bases from V and 8 from J, leaving 6 bases between them. This CDR3 contains 13 residues. Here the CDR3 reads CASSVDGDSPLHF. The CDR3 DNA is TGTGCCAGCAGCGTAGACGGGGATTCACCCCTCCACTTT. Combining the CDR3 with reference TRBV9 and TRBJ1-6 gives the whole variable domain DSGVTQTPKHLITATGQRVTLRCSPRSGDLSVYWYQQSLDQGLQFLIQYYNGEERAKGNILERFSAQQFPDLHSELNLSSLELGDSALYFCASSVDGDSPLHFGNGTRLTVT.

The J gene is TRBJ1-1, the V gene TRBV18; D remains unclear. The CDR3 contains 14 residues. Germline CDR1 and CDR2: KGHSH and LQKENI. The V gene lost 5 bases and the J gene lost 7 bases, with 17 bases spanning the gap. The CDR3 loop reads CASSSVVERVEAFF. In nucleotides, the CDR3 is TGTGCCAGCTCATCCGTGGTGGAGCGGGTTGAAGCTTTCTTT.

The chain is built from TRBV6-2 or TRBV6-3 and TRBJ2-3; D unresolved. Trimming took 6 bases from V and 4 from J, leaving 8 bases between them. Per germline, CDR1 MNHEY and CDR2 SVGEGT. The CDR3 covers 12 residues. The CDR3 bases are TGTGCCAGCAGCCCAGCGTCAGATACGCAGTATTTT. It codes for CASSPASDTQYF.